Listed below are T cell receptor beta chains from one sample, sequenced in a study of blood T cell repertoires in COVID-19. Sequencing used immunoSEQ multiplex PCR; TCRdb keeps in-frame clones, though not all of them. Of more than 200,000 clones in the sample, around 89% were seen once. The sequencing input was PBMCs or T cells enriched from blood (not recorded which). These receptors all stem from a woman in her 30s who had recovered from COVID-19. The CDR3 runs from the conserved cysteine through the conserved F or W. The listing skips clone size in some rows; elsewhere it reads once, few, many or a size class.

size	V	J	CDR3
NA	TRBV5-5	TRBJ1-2	CASRGQGLTDYGYTF
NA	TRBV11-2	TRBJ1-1	CASSLGPGQGGIKAFF
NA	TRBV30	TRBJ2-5	CAWGDIVETQYF
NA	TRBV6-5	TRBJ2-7	CASSYSIRGHTEQYF
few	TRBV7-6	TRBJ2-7	CASSLASGGAYEQYF
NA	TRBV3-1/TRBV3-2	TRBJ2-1	CASSRLPDSGEQFF
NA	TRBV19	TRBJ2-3	CASRPNTRGPSTDTQYF
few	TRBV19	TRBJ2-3	CASRPLAGADTQYF
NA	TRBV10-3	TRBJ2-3	CAIRATSGTDTQYF
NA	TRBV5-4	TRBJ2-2	CASSPRTGGAHGELFF
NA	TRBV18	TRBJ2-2	CASAAIRDSRGSGELFF
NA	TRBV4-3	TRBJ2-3	CASSQVSRRLAGGPFAADTQYF
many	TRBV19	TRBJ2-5	CASTLQGGYQETQYF
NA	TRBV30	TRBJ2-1	CAWSVRGSGTSGHNEQFF
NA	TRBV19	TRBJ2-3	CASSPGLAGKDTQYF
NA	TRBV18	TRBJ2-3	CASSPKTSGTTDTQYF
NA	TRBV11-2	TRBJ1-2	CASSPTGNYGYTF
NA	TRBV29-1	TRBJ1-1	CSVASTLVTEAFF
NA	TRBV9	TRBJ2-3	CASSVGDWSTDTQYF
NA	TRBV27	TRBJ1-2	CASSFSEFIYGSGPDRAREGGYTF
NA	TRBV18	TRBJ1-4	CASSPPGTGGEKLFF
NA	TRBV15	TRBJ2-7	CATSREGLTGILYEQYF
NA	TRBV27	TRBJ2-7	CASTGTSSYEQYF